The T cell receptor (beta chain) described here comes from a study of CD8 T cell repertoires and HIV-1 epitope variants. Study-level information: Control wells had CMV/EBV/flu peptides, negative Ebola AY9, or no peptide.

This clone has a handful of counts. Using immunoSEQ multiplex PCR, the repertoire was profiled, and TCRdb retains in-frame clones only, with some absent. The sample holds about 90,000 clones; around 75% are singletons and the top ten take about 26%. CDR1 GTSNPN and CDR2 SVGIG come from the germline V gene (reference sequence). The CDR3 extends over 11 amino acids. Trimming took off 4 bases at V and 9 bases at J, with 7 bases between the two ends. The chain has TRBV30 and TRBJ1-6, with D unresolved. This clonotype was sampled from a male donor with HIV. The specimen was uncultured baseline CD8+ T cells from peripheral blood mononuclear cells (PBMCs). The CDR3 region is CAWTGSSPLHF. In DNA form, the CDR3 reads TGTGCCTGGACTGGGAGTTCACCCCTCCACTTT.